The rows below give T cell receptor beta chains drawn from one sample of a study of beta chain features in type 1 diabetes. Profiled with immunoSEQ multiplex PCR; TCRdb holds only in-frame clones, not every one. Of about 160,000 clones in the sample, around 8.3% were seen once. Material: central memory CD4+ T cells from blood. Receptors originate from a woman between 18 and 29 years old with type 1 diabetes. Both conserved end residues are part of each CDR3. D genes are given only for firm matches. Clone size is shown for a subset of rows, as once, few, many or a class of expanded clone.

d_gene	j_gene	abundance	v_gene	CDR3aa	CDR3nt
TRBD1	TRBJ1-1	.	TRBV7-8	CASSAHRDRGLNTEAFF	TGTGCCAGCAGCGCGCACCGGGACAGGGGTTTGAACACTGAAGCTTTCTTT
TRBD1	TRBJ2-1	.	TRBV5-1	CASMQTGGLNEQFF	TGCGCCAGCATGCAAACAGGGGGTCTGAATGAGCAGTTCTTC
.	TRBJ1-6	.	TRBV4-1	CASSLPGYNSPLHF	TGCGCCAGCAGCCTCCCGGGGTATAATTCACCCCTCCACTTT
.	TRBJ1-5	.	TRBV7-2	CASSSFSGNEPQHF	TGTGCCAGCAGCTCGTTTTCAGGGAATGAGCCCCAGCATTTT
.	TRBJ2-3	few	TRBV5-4	CAGGFSTDTQYF	TGTGCCGGAGGGTTTAGCACAGATACGCAGTATTTT
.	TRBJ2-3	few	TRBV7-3	CASSPGVHGSTDTQYF	TGTGCCAGCAGCCCCGGAGTTCATGGAAGCACAGATACGCAGTATTTT
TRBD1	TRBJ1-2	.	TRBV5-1	CASSLALRGPNGYTF	TGCGCCAGCAGCTTGGCCTTGAGGGGGCCGAACGGCTACACCTTC
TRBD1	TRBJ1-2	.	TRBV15	CATSREYPGGLYGYTF	TGTGCCACCAGCAGAGAATACCCAGGGGGCCTATATGGCTACACCTTC
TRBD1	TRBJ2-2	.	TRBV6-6	CASSPPGQTYGELFF	TGTGCCAGCAGCCCTCCGGGACAGACATACGGGGAGCTGTTTTTT
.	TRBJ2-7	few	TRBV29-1	CSVEDSIRLKPSYEQYF	TGCAGCGTTGAAGATTCCATCAGGCTCAAGCCTTCCTACGAGCAGTACTTC
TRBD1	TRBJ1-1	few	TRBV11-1	CASSLGTANHEAFF	TGTGCCAGCAGCCTGGGGACAGCCAATCATGAAGCTTTCTTT
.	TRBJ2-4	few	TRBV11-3	CASSLDTTMSF	TGTGCCAGCAGCTTGGACACCACCATGTCCTTC
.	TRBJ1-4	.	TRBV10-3	CAISSTGPDRGKLFF	TGTGCCATCAGCAGTACCGGGCCCGATCGGGGAAAACTGTTTTTT
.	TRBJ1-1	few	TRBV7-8	CASSLGRGNTEAFF	TGTGCCAGCAGCTTAGGCCGGGGAAACACTGAAGCTTTCTTT
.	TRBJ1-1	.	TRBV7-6	CASSSRDTEAFF	TGTGCCAGCAGCTCCAGGGATACTGAAGCTTTCTTT
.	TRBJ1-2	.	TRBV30	CAWSAGYGYTF	TGTGCCTGGAGTGCAGGGTATGGCTACACCTTC
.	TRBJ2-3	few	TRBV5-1	CASSRSGVGTDTQYF	TGCGCCAGCAGCCGATCAGGGGTCGGCACAGATACGCAGTATTTT
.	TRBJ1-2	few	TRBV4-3	CASSHGNTGHGYTF	TGCGCCAGCAGCCACGGAAATACAGGGCATGGCTACACCTTC
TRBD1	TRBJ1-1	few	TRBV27	CASSFPPGQGNTEAFF	TGTGCCAGCAGTTTCCCACCGGGACAGGGTAACACTGAAGCTTTCTTT
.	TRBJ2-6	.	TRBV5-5	CASTLTDSGANVLTF	TGTGCCAGCACTTTGACAGACTCTGGGGCCAACGTCCTGACTTTC
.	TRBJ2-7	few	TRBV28	CASSLGDYEQYF	TGTGCCAGCAGTTTAGGAGACTACGAGCAGTACTTC
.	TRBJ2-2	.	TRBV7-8	CASSLGTTTGELFF	TGTGCCAGCAGCTTAGGGACAACCACCGGGGAGCTGTTTTTT
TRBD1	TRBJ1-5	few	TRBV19	CASSKLQGASNQPQHF	TGTGCCAGTAGTAAACTACAGGGGGCCAGCAATCAGCCCCAGCATTTT
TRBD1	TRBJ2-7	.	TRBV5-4	CASSRAGGTSSYEQYF	TGTGCCAGCAGCAGGGCAGGGGGCACTAGCTCCTACGAGCAGTACTTC
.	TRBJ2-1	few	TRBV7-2	CASSLDEAREQFF	TGTGCCAGCAGCTTAGATGAGGCTCGGGAGCAGTTCTTC
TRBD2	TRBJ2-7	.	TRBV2	CASSQGLAGGPSYEQYF	TGTGCCAGCAGCCAGGGACTAGCGGGGGGGCCGTCCTACGAGCAGTACTTC
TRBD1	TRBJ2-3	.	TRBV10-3	CAVTDRVRGTDTQYF	TGTGCCGTAACCGACAGGGTGAGGGGCACAGATACGCAGTATTTT
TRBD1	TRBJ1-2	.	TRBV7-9	CASSLGTAYGYTF	TGTGCCAGCAGCTTGGGGACAGCCTATGGCTACACCTTC
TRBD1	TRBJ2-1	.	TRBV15	CATSRKQGAVSNEQFF	TGTGCCACCAGCAGGAAACAGGGGGCGGTCTCCAATGAGCAGTTCTTC
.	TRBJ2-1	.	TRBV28	CASTMSGRNEQFF	TGTGCCAGCACCATGAGCGGACGAAATGAGCAGTTCTTC
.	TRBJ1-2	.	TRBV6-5	CASSAQGGYGYTF	TGTGCCAGCAGTGCCCAGGGCGGCTATGGCTACACCTTC
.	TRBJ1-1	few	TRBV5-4	CASGTGTWNTEAFF	TGTGCCAGCGGAACCGGGACTTGGAACACTGAAGCTTTCTTT
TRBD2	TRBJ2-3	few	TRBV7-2	CASSTGLVGDTQYF	TGTGCCAGCAGCACTGGACTAGTGGGAGATACGCAGTATTTT
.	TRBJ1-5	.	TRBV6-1	CASSGQGSNQPQHF	TGTGCCAGCAGTGGGCAGGGAAGCAATCAGCCCCAGCATTTT
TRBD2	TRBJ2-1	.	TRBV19	CASTHGLAGGRGSYNEQFF	TGTGCCAGTACCCACGGACTAGCGGGGGGGCGGGGTTCCTACAATGAGCAGTTCTTC
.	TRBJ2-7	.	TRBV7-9	CASSLRGSRAYEQYF	TGTGCCAGCAGCTTACGCGGCAGCAGGGCTTACGAGCAGTACTTC
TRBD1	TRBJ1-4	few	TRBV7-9	CASSPGQGQPEKLFF	TGTGCCAGCAGCCCCGGACAGGGGCAACCTGAAAAACTGTTTTTT
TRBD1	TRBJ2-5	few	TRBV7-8	CASSLTGTAETQYF	TGTGCCAGCAGCTTAACCGGGACAGCGGAGACCCAGTACTTC
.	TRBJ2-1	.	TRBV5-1	CASTSSGNEQFF	TGCGCCAGCACATCTTCGGGGAATGAGCAGTTCTTC
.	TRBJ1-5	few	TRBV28	CASSLTVRAQPQHF	TGTGCCAGCAGTTTGACTGTACGAGCTCAGCCCCAGCATTTT
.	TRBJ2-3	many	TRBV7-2	CASSLRTGSGTDTQYF	TGTGCCAGCAGCCTACGGACTGGTTCTGGCACAGATACGCAGTATTTT
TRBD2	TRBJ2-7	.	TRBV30	CAWSVLAGVYEQYF	TGTGCCTGGAGTGTACTAGCGGGAGTCTACGAGCAGTACTTC
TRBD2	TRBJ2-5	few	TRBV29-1	CSVGPSGRGETQYF	TGCAGCGTTGGGCCTAGCGGGAGGGGAGAGACCCAGTACTTC
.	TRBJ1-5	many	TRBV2	CASRSDRSRSQPQHF	TGTGCCAGCAGGTCCGACAGGTCGAGAAGCCAGCCCCAGCATTTT